The sequence of this TCR beta chain was determined in a study of blood T cell repertoires in COVID-19. Study details: PBMCs, B-cell-depleted T cells, or T cells provided the cDNA or gDNA that made up the material.

The germline gives CDR1 SGHRS, CDR2 YFSETQ. Trimming shortened V by 4 bases and J by 2 bases, and 16 bases separated the two germline ends. The CDR3 sequence is 16 residues long. Original data processing: Reference gene primer amplification yielded estimated nucleated cell counts. Produced via immunoSEQ multiplex PCR; TCRdb's table is partial and in-frame only. V, J and clone size reflect that table, while D and trimming were determined from the DNA. The sample contains roughly 120,000 clones, 86% of which appear only once. The J gene is TRBJ1-3, the V gene TRBV5-1; tentatively, D is TRBD1 (5 bases). This TCR derives from a man between 65 and 85 years old who had recovered from COVID-19. The sample was peripheral blood. The CDR3 DNA sequence: TGCGCCAGCAGCACGCGGGGGTCAGGTACTGGAAACACCATATATTTT. Amino acid sequence: CASSTRGSGTGNTIYF.